This entry describes one T cell receptor (beta chain). Seattle's enrolled individuals joined amid active infection and were then monitored longitudinally. This sample was taken from a study of blood T cell repertoires in COVID-19. After removal of 5 bases from V and 4 bases from J, the junction contained 6 bases not matched to a gene. This CDR3 is built from 14 residues. From germline, CDR1 is MDHEN and CDR2 SYDVKM. Some clones are missing from TCRdb's copy, which holds only in-frame ones; the method was immunoSEQ multiplex PCR. The sample holds 100,000 to 150,000 clones; 70% to 75% are singletons and the top ten take 5.5% to 7.5%.

What was sequenced was peripheral blood. The chain carries TRBV28 and TRBJ2-7; 9 positions match TRBD2. The source of this sequence is an elderly man with COVID-19, enrolled during active disease. DNA of the CDR3: TGTGCCAGCAGTCTTAGCGGGAGCATGTACGAGCAGTACTTC. Encoded protein: CASSLSGSMYEQYF.